This T cell receptor beta chain is drawn from a study of coeliac disease. Study in general: The study queried TRBV7-2 bias without high-resolution HLA data.

Generated by immunoSEQ multiplex PCR, the TCRdb table keeps only in-frame clones and is missing some. The data contain 6,000 to 8,000 clones, around 73% of them singletons. The CDR3 length is 17 residues. The V segment lost 3 bases and the J segment 6 bases; nucleotides outside the gene matches: 13. Germline CDR1 is KGHSH and CDR2 is LQKENI. Study-level points and caveats: Published gliadin-specific TRB sequences appeared in about 50% of the 18 coeliac samples, 1 of 6 controls.

Notes on this clone: Its target is not known.

The TCR comes from a man aged 25-45 years with celiac disease. The sequenced sample consisted of lamina propria lymphocytes from the gut. The chain couples TRBV18 to TRBJ2-2, with TRBD2 identical over 7 bases. The CDR3 bases are TGTGCCAGCTCACCCTCTGCGGGACTACGTCGTCCCGGGGAGCTGTTTTTT. It encodes CASSPSAGLRRPGELFF.